Each of the 3 T cell receptor beta chains below was sequenced from the same sample in a study of cytomegalovirus exposure and HLA in healthy donors (dated by TCRdb to the late 2010s). Library construction relied on the immunoSEQ multiplex PCR assay. For the multiplex PCR, a mixture combining 60 forward primers for TCR Vbeta segments and 13 reverse primers for TCR Jbeta segments was used. The clones in this table, taken by TCRdb from immuneACCESS, are in-frame only. Not every clone is retained; where verified, under half of the shortfall comes from an unresolved V gene, and the cause of the rest is unknown. The sample records over 75,000 clones, about four fifths of which are singletons. The top ten clonotypes cover 2.4% of the sample. Source material: PBMCs. The receptors stem from a woman aged 50 to 60 in good health and CMV-seronegative.

This rearrangement joins TRBV29-1 to TRBJ2-2; 11 bases align to TRBD2. V trimming: 3 bases; J trimming: 4 bases; junction bases outside the gene matches: 1. Germline lookup yields CDR1 SQVTM and CDR2 ANQGSEA. The CDR3 is 14 amino acids. The CDR3 is CSVDGLAGTGELFF. The CDR3 bases are TGCAGCGTTGATGGACTAGCGGGCACCGGGGAGCTGTTTTTT.

The rearrangement links TRBV13 to TRBJ1-1; 8 nucleotides line up with TRBD1. Germline CDR1 is PRHDT and CDR2 is FYEKMQ (reference sequence). The CDR3 runs to 15 residues. V trimming: 4 bases; J trimming: 3 bases; junction bases outside the gene matches: 7. This CDR3 is CASSWAGGGDTEAFF. The CDR3, as DNA: TGTGCCAGCAGCTGGGCAGGGGGCGGTGACACTGAAGCTTTCTTT.

This clone has a single count. The chain couples TRBV6-1 to TRBJ2-3, with 8 bases aligning to TRBD2. Germline V CDR1 and CDR2: MNHNS, SASEGT. This CDR3 has 15 amino acids. V shed 3 bases, J shed 4 bases, and the junction held 6 bases outside the gene matches. The CDR3 spells CASSDPGTRPDTQYF. The CDR3 DNA sequence: TGTGCCAGCAGTGACCCCGGGACTAGACCAGATACGCAGTATTTT.